Sequencing of this TCR beta chain was carried out in a study of blood T cell repertoires in COVID-19. About the research overall: T cells, B-cell-depleted T cells, or PBMCs supplied cDNA or gDNA.

Authors' processing steps: From reference gene primer amplification, estimates of nucleated cell counts were derived. This table comes from immunoSEQ multiplex PCR, and its TCRdb copy is limited to in-frame clones, with some not included. That table supplies the V and J calls and clone size; D and trimming were determined from the DNA. The sample has over 250,000 clones; more than 90% are singletons. Each participant's cohort was designated according to participant-reported clinical history. Recovery among Cohort 3 donors was established by two negative PCRs, clearance, or symptom resolution. CDR1 is LGHDT and CDR2 is YNNKEL in the germline V gene (reference sequence). Trimming removed 4 bases at V and 0 bases at J, with 15 bases between. This CDR3 is built from 16 residues.

The chain uses TRBV3-1 (or the pseudogene TRBV3-2) and TRBJ1-1, with a tentative D call TRBD1 (5 bases). The sequence derives from a man between 60 and 70 years old who had recovered from COVID-19. The specimen was PBMCs or T cells enriched from blood (not recorded which). In DNA, the CDR3 is TGTGCCAGCAGCCCGCGGCAATTAGGGGTGAACACTGAAGCTTTCTTT. Amino acid sequence: CASSPRQLGVNTEAFF.